These T cell receptor beta chains were read from a single sample in a study of blood T cell repertoires in COVID-19. The data were produced by immunoSEQ multiplex PCR, yet TCRdb's version contains in-frame clones alone and is incomplete. The repertoire holds over 250,000 clones, with 70% to 90% as singletons. The sequencing input was peripheral blood. Every receptor here comes from a woman in her 70s with acute or convalescent COVID-19. CDR3s include the opening cysteine and the closing phenylalanine or tryptophan. Each record gives: clone size, V gene, J gene, CDR3 length, D gene, CDR3 DNA, CDR3 protein. The D gene is left open where the match is weak. Size is stated for part of the rows, as once, few or many counts, or as a class when the clone is expanded.

clone_size: .; v_call: TRBV7-9; j_call: TRBJ2-3; cdr3_length: 14; d_call: .; cdr3_nt: TGTGCCAGCAACCAACTGGCTAGCACTGATACGCAGTATTTT; cdr3_aa: CASNQLASTDTQYF
clone_size: .; v_call: TRBV6-5; j_call: TRBJ2-4; cdr3_length: 14; d_call: .; cdr3_nt: TGTGCCAGCAAATTGGCAGGGGAAGAGGACATTCAGTACTTC; cdr3_aa: CASKLAGEEDIQYF
clone_size: .; v_call: TRBV6-2/TRBV6-3; j_call: TRBJ2-1; cdr3_length: 12; d_call: .; cdr3_nt: TGTGCCAGCAGCCGTCTGAGGGCGGAGCAGTTCTTC; cdr3_aa: CASSRLRAEQFF
clone_size: .; v_call: TRBV4-1; j_call: TRBJ1-5; cdr3_length: 15; d_call: .; cdr3_nt: TGCGCCAGCAGGATGGAGGGCGGTAGCAATCAGCCCCAGCATTTT; cdr3_aa: CASRMEGGSNQPQHF
clone_size: .; v_call: TRBV6-6; j_call: TRBJ2-1; cdr3_length: 20; d_call: TRBD1; cdr3_nt: TGTGCCAGCAGTCCGCGTTACTCCGGGACAGCTAACCATAACTACAATGAGCAGTTCTTC; cdr3_aa: CASSPRYSGTANHNYNEQFF
clone_size: .; v_call: TRBV18; j_call: TRBJ1-4; cdr3_length: 15; d_call: TRBD1; cdr3_nt: TGTGCCAGCTCCACCACCGGGACAGGGTATGAAAAACTGTTTTTT; cdr3_aa: CASSTTGTGYEKLFF
clone_size: .; v_call: TRBV3-1/TRBV3-2; j_call: TRBJ2-7; cdr3_length: 13; d_call: .; cdr3_nt: TGTGCCAGCAGCCCCCGGCGGGATCGCGAGCAGTACTTC; cdr3_aa: CASSPRRDREQYF
clone_size: few; v_call: TRBV7-2; j_call: TRBJ1-5; cdr3_length: 14; d_call: TRBD1; cdr3_nt: TGTGCCAGCAGCCCAGCAGGGGGTGGTCAGCCCCAGCATTTT; cdr3_aa: CASSPAGGGQPQHF
clone_size: .; v_call: TRBV5-4; j_call: TRBJ2-5; cdr3_length: 16; d_call: TRBD2; cdr3_nt: TGTGCCAGCAGCTTGTTCAGCGGGGGGTTACAAGAGACCCAGTACTTC; cdr3_aa: CASSLFSGGLQETQYF
clone_size: .; v_call: TRBV11-2; j_call: TRBJ2-3; cdr3_length: 17; d_call: TRBD2; cdr3_nt: TGTGCCAGCAGCGTTCGACTAGCGGGGGGGCTCCCAGATACGCAGTATTTT; cdr3_aa: CASSVRLAGGLPDTQYF
clone_size: .; v_call: TRBV11-2; j_call: TRBJ1-1; cdr3_length: 11; d_call: .; cdr3_nt: TGTGCCAGCAGTTCAGGGAGGAAGGCTTTCTTT; cdr3_aa: CASSSGRKAFF
clone_size: .; v_call: TRBV5-1; j_call: TRBJ2-3; cdr3_length: 14; d_call: TRBD2; cdr3_nt: TGCGCCAGCAGTCCCCGGGGGGGCACAGATACGCAGTATTTT; cdr3_aa: CASSPRGGTDTQYF
clone_size: .; v_call: TRBV7-9; j_call: TRBJ1-2; cdr3_length: 12; d_call: .; cdr3_nt: TGTGCCACTACACAGGGAATCGATGGCTACACCTTC; cdr3_aa: CATTQGIDGYTF
clone_size: many; v_call: TRBV5-1; j_call: TRBJ1-6; cdr3_length: 15; d_call: .; cdr3_nt: TGCGCCAGCAGCTTGGGCCAGGGCGGCGGTTCACCCCTCCACTTT; cdr3_aa: CASSLGQGGGSPLHF
clone_size: .; v_call: TRBV7-9; j_call: TRBJ2-1; cdr3_length: 15; d_call: .; cdr3_nt: TGTGCCAGCAGCCCCAGGGGATCGAGCTACAATGAGCAGTTCTTC; cdr3_aa: CASSPRGSSYNEQFF
clone_size: .; v_call: TRBV5-1; j_call: TRBJ1-1; cdr3_length: 16; d_call: .; cdr3_nt: TGCGCCAGCAGCCCGGGACACGGGGATTTGAACACTGAAGCTTTCTTT; cdr3_aa: CASSPGHGDLNTEAFF
clone_size: .; v_call: TRBV12-3/TRBV12-4; j_call: TRBJ2-2; cdr3_length: 12; d_call: TRBD2; cdr3_nt: TGTGCCAGCAATGGGGGGGCCGGGGAGCTGTTTTTT; cdr3_aa: CASNGGAGELFF
clone_size: .; v_call: TRBV15; j_call: TRBJ1-5; cdr3_length: 12; d_call: .; cdr3_nt: TGTGCCACCAGCAGGTCGAATCAGCCCCAGCATTTT; cdr3_aa: CATSRSNQPQHF
clone_size: once; v_call: TRBV11-1; j_call: TRBJ2-7; cdr3_length: 12; d_call: .; cdr3_nt: TGTGCCAGCAGCTCAGGGCTCAACGAGCAGTACTTC; cdr3_aa: CASSSGLNEQYF
clone_size: .; v_call: TRBV7-7; j_call: TRBJ2-1; cdr3_length: 13; d_call: .; cdr3_nt: TGTGCTAGCAGCTTAGGATCGAGCACTGAGCAGTTCTTC; cdr3_aa: CASSLGSSTEQFF
clone_size: few; v_call: TRBV14; j_call: TRBJ2-7; cdr3_length: 18; d_call: .; cdr3_nt: TGTGCCAGCAGCCAAGTCCCCCGGGACTTGATCAGCCCCTACGAGCAGTACTTC; cdr3_aa: CASSQVPRDLISPYEQYF
clone_size: .; v_call: TRBV5-1; j_call: TRBJ2-3; cdr3_length: 12; d_call: .; cdr3_nt: TGCGCCAGCAGCTTGGGGGCTGGAACGCAGTATTTT; cdr3_aa: CASSLGAGTQYF
clone_size: few; v_call: TRBV10-3; j_call: TRBJ1-2; cdr3_length: 12; d_call: .; cdr3_nt: TGTGCCACCGGACAGCCGACGTATGGCTACACCTTC; cdr3_aa: CATGQPTYGYTF
clone_size: .; v_call: TRBV19; j_call: TRBJ1-1; cdr3_length: 15; d_call: .; cdr3_nt: TGTGCCAGTAGTATAGTTTCGCGTTTGAACACTGAAGCTTTCTTT; cdr3_aa: CASSIVSRLNTEAFF
clone_size: .; v_call: TRBV4-1; j_call: TRBJ1-1; cdr3_length: 16; d_call: .; cdr3_nt: TGCGCCAGCAGCCCCACGGGGTCGCTGGTGAACACTGAAGCTTTCTTT; cdr3_aa: CASSPTGSLVNTEAFF
clone_size: .; v_call: TRBV4-1; j_call: TRBJ2-3; cdr3_length: 13; d_call: .; cdr3_nt: TGCGCCAGCAGCCAAGAGGGGAGGTATACGCAGTATTTT; cdr3_aa: CASSQEGRYTQYF
clone_size: .; v_call: TRBV15; j_call: TRBJ1-4; cdr3_length: 14; d_call: .; cdr3_nt: TGTGCCACCAGCCTACGGACAGTGAATGAAAAACTGTTTTTT; cdr3_aa: CATSLRTVNEKLFF
clone_size: .; v_call: TRBV18; j_call: TRBJ1-2; cdr3_length: 17; d_call: TRBD1; cdr3_nt: TGTGCCAGCTCCCGGGCGGACAGGGGGCGCATAAACTATGGCTACACCTTC; cdr3_aa: CASSRADRGRINYGYTF
clone_size: few; v_call: TRBV2; j_call: TRBJ1-5; cdr3_length: 15; d_call: .; cdr3_nt: TGTGCCAGCAACGAACAGGGCAGTATCAACCAGCCCCAGCATTTT; cdr3_aa: CASNEQGSINQPQHF
clone_size: .; v_call: TRBV7-9; j_call: TRBJ1-4; cdr3_length: 18; d_call: .; cdr3_nt: TGTGCCAGCAGCTTAGCCCGGAACGGGACTGGGGGGAGTGAAAAACTGTTTTTT; cdr3_aa: CASSLARNGTGGSEKLFF
clone_size: .; v_call: TRBV6-5; j_call: TRBJ1-1; cdr3_length: 12; d_call: .; cdr3_nt: TGTGCCAGCAGCGGTCACGGCACTGAAGCTTTCTTT; cdr3_aa: CASSGHGTEAFF
clone_size: .; v_call: TRBV18; j_call: TRBJ2-7; cdr3_length: 15; d_call: .; cdr3_nt: TGTGCCAGCTCCCACGACAGGACAGCGTACTACGAGCAGTACTTC; cdr3_aa: CASSHDRTAYYEQYF
clone_size: .; v_call: TRBV11-2; j_call: TRBJ1-3; cdr3_length: 16; d_call: .; cdr3_nt: TGTGCCAGCAGCTTAGTTACAGCCTTCTCTGGAAACACCATATATTTT; cdr3_aa: CASSLVTAFSGNTIYF
clone_size: .; v_call: TRBV4-2; j_call: TRBJ2-7; cdr3_length: 15; d_call: .; cdr3_nt: TGTGCCAGCAGCCAAGAGAGGTTAGCTTGGAACGAGCAGTACTTC; cdr3_aa: CASSQERLAWNEQYF
clone_size: .; v_call: TRBV7-6; j_call: TRBJ1-1; cdr3_length: 10; d_call: .; cdr3_nt: TGTGCCAGCAGCTTAGCCGTCGCTTTCTTT; cdr3_aa: CASSLAVAFF
clone_size: .; v_call: TRBV18; j_call: TRBJ2-7; cdr3_length: 14; d_call: .; cdr3_nt: TGTGCCAGCTCACCCGGCCAGGGTATGAACGAGCAGTACTTC; cdr3_aa: CASSPGQGMNEQYF
clone_size: .; v_call: TRBV6-5; j_call: TRBJ1-6; cdr3_length: 15; d_call: TRBD1; cdr3_nt: TGTGCCAGCAGCGCCGGGGGACAGGGTCGATCACCCCTCCACTTT; cdr3_aa: CASSAGGQGRSPLHF
clone_size: .; v_call: TRBV5-1; j_call: TRBJ1-6; cdr3_length: 14; d_call: .; cdr3_nt: TGCGCCAGCAGCTTGGCAGGGGTCGGCTCACCCCTCCACTTT; cdr3_aa: CASSLAGVGSPLHF
clone_size: .; v_call: TRBV6-5; j_call: TRBJ1-2; cdr3_length: 15; d_call: TRBD1; cdr3_nt: TGTGCCAGCAGGCTCGGACAGGCGCGTAACTATGGCTACACCTTC; cdr3_aa: CASRLGQARNYGYTF
clone_size: .; v_call: TRBV5-1; j_call: TRBJ2-1; cdr3_length: 14; d_call: TRBD2; cdr3_nt: TGCGCCAGCTCCCGAGCGGGGGGATACAATGAGCAGTTCTTC; cdr3_aa: CASSRAGGYNEQFF
clone_size: .; v_call: TRBV19; j_call: TRBJ2-5; cdr3_length: 14; d_call: TRBD2; cdr3_nt: TGTGCCAGTAGTCGATCCGGGACTATAGAGACCCAGTACTTC; cdr3_aa: CASSRSGTIETQYF
clone_size: .; v_call: TRBV4-2; j_call: TRBJ1-1; cdr3_length: 12; d_call: .; cdr3_nt: TGTGCCAGCAAACAGACAGCCTCTGAAGCTTTCTTT; cdr3_aa: CASKQTASEAFF
clone_size: .; v_call: TRBV2; j_call: TRBJ2-3; cdr3_length: 10; d_call: .; cdr3_nt: TGTGCCAGCCAAACAGATACGCAGTATTTT; cdr3_aa: CASQTDTQYF
clone_size: .; v_call: TRBV19; j_call: TRBJ1-5; cdr3_length: 16; d_call: TRBD1; cdr3_nt: TGTGCCAGTAGTATATTCTTGGGACAGGGGAACCAGCCCCAGCATTTT; cdr3_aa: CASSIFLGQGNQPQHF
clone_size: .; v_call: TRBV27; j_call: TRBJ1-1; cdr3_length: 15; d_call: .; cdr3_nt: TGTGCCAGCTCCCAGTCGCATAGACTAGATTTTAAAGCTTTCTTT; cdr3_aa: CASSQSHRLDFKAFF
clone_size: .; v_call: TRBV14; j_call: TRBJ1-6; cdr3_length: 17; d_call: .; cdr3_nt: TGTGCCAGCAGCCAAGATCTTTACAGTGCCTATAATTCACCCCTCCACTTT; cdr3_aa: CASSQDLYSAYNSPLHF
clone_size: .; v_call: TRBV7-2; j_call: TRBJ1-2; cdr3_length: 15; d_call: TRBD1; cdr3_nt: TGTGCCAGCAGCCCTTACAGGGGATCTAACTATGGCTACACCTTC; cdr3_aa: CASSPYRGSNYGYTF
clone_size: .; v_call: TRBV27; j_call: TRBJ1-1; cdr3_length: 15; d_call: .; cdr3_nt: TGTGCCAGCAGTTTCAACCCTCGGAGGAACACTGAAGCTTTCTTT; cdr3_aa: CASSFNPRRNTEAFF
clone_size: once; v_call: TRBV6-5; j_call: TRBJ1-1; cdr3_length: 14; d_call: .; cdr3_nt: TGTGCCAGCAGTTACGGCCAACGGACATTGAAAGCTTTCTTT; cdr3_aa: CASSYGQRTLKAFF
clone_size: .; v_call: TRBV3-1/TRBV3-2; j_call: TRBJ1-2; cdr3_length: 14; d_call: .; cdr3_nt: TGTGCCAGCAGCCAAGATGAACAGATTCCTGGCTACACCTTC; cdr3_aa: CASSQDEQIPGYTF
clone_size: .; v_call: TRBV7-3; j_call: TRBJ2-1; cdr3_length: 15; d_call: TRBD2; cdr3_nt: TGTGCCAGCAGCGCTAGCGGGGGCTCCTACAATGAGCAGTTCTTC; cdr3_aa: CASSASGGSYNEQFF
clone_size: few; v_call: TRBV7-9; j_call: TRBJ1-5; cdr3_length: 14; d_call: TRBD1; cdr3_nt: TGTGCCAGCAGCCCGACAGGGGATATTCAGCCCCAGCATTTT; cdr3_aa: CASSPTGDIQPQHF
clone_size: .; v_call: TRBV6-5; j_call: TRBJ2-3; cdr3_length: 15; d_call: TRBD2; cdr3_nt: TGTGCCAGCAGTTTCAAGCGGGGGGGCACAGATACGCAGTATTTT; cdr3_aa: CASSFKRGGTDTQYF
clone_size: .; v_call: TRBV5-1; j_call: TRBJ1-1; cdr3_length: 14; d_call: TRBD1; cdr3_nt: TGCGCCAGCAGCTCAGGGGGCGGGAACACTGAAGCTTTCTTT; cdr3_aa: CASSSGGGNTEAFF
clone_size: .; v_call: TRBV18; j_call: TRBJ2-3; cdr3_length: 14; d_call: TRBD1; cdr3_nt: TGTGCCAGTACGGGACAGTGGGGGACAGATACGCAGTATTTT; cdr3_aa: CASTGQWGTDTQYF
clone_size: .; v_call: TRBV23-1; j_call: TRBJ1-1; cdr3_length: 15; d_call: .; cdr3_nt: TGCGCCAGCAGTCAAGCAGAGGGATCGAACACTGAAGCTTTCTTT; cdr3_aa: CASSQAEGSNTEAFF
clone_size: .; v_call: TRBV18; j_call: TRBJ2-7; cdr3_length: 15; d_call: TRBD1; cdr3_nt: TGTGCCAGCTCACCGGCGGACAGGTGGGGCTACGAGCAGTACTTC; cdr3_aa: CASSPADRWGYEQYF
clone_size: .; v_call: TRBV18; j_call: TRBJ2-5; cdr3_length: 15; d_call: .; cdr3_nt: TGTGCCAGCTCACCTCCGGGACACCCAAGGGAGACCCAGTACTTC; cdr3_aa: CASSPPGHPRETQYF
clone_size: few; v_call: TRBV19; j_call: TRBJ1-2; cdr3_length: 16; d_call: .; cdr3_nt: TGTGCCAGTAGTATCAATTCTGGGGCCGGCGCCTATGGCTACACCTTC; cdr3_aa: CASSINSGAGAYGYTF
clone_size: once; v_call: TRBV11-2; j_call: TRBJ2-3; cdr3_length: 16; d_call: .; cdr3_nt: TGTGCCAGCAGCTTAATTAGGGGTGGGGGCACAGATACGCAGTATTTT; cdr3_aa: CASSLIRGGGTDTQYF